The rows below give T cell receptor beta chains drawn from one sample of a study of post-analysis software for immune sequencing data. One entry per CDR3 protein, called by TCRdb with MiXCR from the PCR reads. The sample has some 890,000 distinct CDR3 sequences; approximately 53% are singletons. What was sequenced was blood. These receptors originate from a girl aged 5-17 years with multiple sclerosis. Both conserved end residues are part of each CDR3. Each record gives: CDR3 protein, CDR3 DNA, V gene, J gene, clone size, D gene. D genes are given only for firm matches. Only some rows state a clone size, as once, few, many or a class for expanded clones.

cdr3_aa: CSARNPWTSAYEQYF
cdr3_nt: TGCAGTGCTAGAAATCCTTGGACGTCAGCCTACGAGCAGTACTTC
v_call: TRBV20-1
j_call: TRBJ2-7
clone_size: .
d_call: .

cdr3_aa: CASSQGGGLEQFF
cdr3_nt: TGTGCCAGCAGCCAGGGTGGGGGACTCGAGCAGTTCTTC
v_call: TRBV7-6
j_call: TRBJ2-1
clone_size: .
d_call: .

cdr3_aa: CASNPSGIRNEQFF
cdr3_nt: TGCGCCAGCAATCCTAGCGGGATTCGGAATGAGCAGTTCTTC
v_call: TRBV5-1
j_call: TRBJ2-1
clone_size: .
d_call: TRBD2

cdr3_aa: CASSLDRTGETQYF
cdr3_nt: TGTGCCAGCAGCTTAGATCGGACAGGGGAGACCCAGTACTTC
v_call: TRBV7-8
j_call: TRBJ2-5
clone_size: .
d_call: TRBD1

cdr3_aa: CASSQGRTAYEQYF
cdr3_nt: TGTGCCAGCAGCCAGGGGCGCACAGCCTACGAGCAGTACTTC
v_call: TRBV6-5
j_call: TRBJ2-7
clone_size: .
d_call: .

cdr3_aa: CASRLGGETQYF
cdr3_nt: TGTGCCAGCAGACTAGGTGGTGAGACCCAGTACTTC
v_call: TRBV12-3/TRBV12-4
j_call: TRBJ2-5
clone_size: .
d_call: .

cdr3_aa: CASLYYPGQSYGYTF
cdr3_nt: TGTGCCAGCCTTTACTACCCGGGACAAAGCTATGGCTACACCTTC
v_call: TRBV12-3/TRBV12-4
j_call: TRBJ1-2
clone_size: .
d_call: .

cdr3_aa: CSASDSSWGSTDTQYF
cdr3_nt: TGCAGTGCTAGCGACTCGAGTTGGGGCTCCACAGATACGCAGTATTTT
v_call: TRBV20-1
j_call: TRBJ2-3
clone_size: few
d_call: .

cdr3_aa: CASSSPRTGSYGYTF
cdr3_nt: TGTGCCAGCAGTTCTCCGAGGACGGGCTCCTATGGCTACACCTTC
v_call: TRBV6-6
j_call: TRBJ1-2
clone_size: few
d_call: .

cdr3_aa: CATVAGDRTDTQYF
cdr3_nt: TGTGCCACGGTAGCGGGGGACCGCACAGATACGCAGTATTTT
v_call: TRBV10-3
j_call: TRBJ2-3
clone_size: .
d_call: TRBD2

cdr3_aa: CASRVAGMVTLIDTQYF
cdr3_nt: TGCGCCAGCAGAGTAGCGGGAATGGTCACGTTAATAGATACGCAGTATTTT
v_call: TRBV5-1
j_call: TRBJ2-3
clone_size: .
d_call: TRBD2

cdr3_aa: CASSPTAVEVVYEQYF
cdr3_nt: TGTGCCAGCAGTCCTACAGCCGTCGAGGTCGTATACGAGCAGTACTTC
v_call: TRBV3-1
j_call: TRBJ2-7
clone_size: .
d_call: .

cdr3_aa: CASRRDTSYEQYF
cdr3_nt: TGTGCCAGCAGACGGGACACCTCCTACGAGCAGTACTTC
v_call: TRBV2
j_call: TRBJ2-7
clone_size: .
d_call: .

cdr3_aa: CASSLVGTGVSYEQYF
cdr3_nt: TGTGCCAGCAGCTTGGTTGGGACAGGGGTTTCCTACGAGCAGTACTTC
v_call: TRBV5-6
j_call: TRBJ2-7
clone_size: .
d_call: TRBD1

cdr3_aa: CASSQVPGEQFF
cdr3_nt: TGTGCCAGCAGCCAAGTTCCGGGAGAGCAGTTCTTC
v_call: TRBV3-1
j_call: TRBJ2-1
clone_size: .
d_call: .

cdr3_aa: CASSVGDREINEQFF
cdr3_nt: TGTGCCAGCAGCGTAGGGGACAGGGAGATTAATGAGCAGTTCTTC
v_call: TRBV9
j_call: TRBJ2-1
clone_size: .
d_call: TRBD1

cdr3_aa: CASSQTGTENTEAFF
cdr3_nt: TGTGCCAGCAGTCAAACCGGGACAGAGAACACTGAAGCTTTCTTT
v_call: TRBV2
j_call: TRBJ1-1
clone_size: .
d_call: TRBD1

cdr3_aa: CSVEVLSGRAADTQYF
cdr3_nt: TGCAGCGTTGAAGTTCTGAGCGGGAGGGCCGCAGATACGCAGTATTTT
v_call: TRBV29-1
j_call: TRBJ2-3
clone_size: .
d_call: TRBD2

cdr3_aa: CSASKSRDEQYF
cdr3_nt: TGCAGTGCTAGTAAGTCCAGGGACGAGCAGTACTTC
v_call: TRBV20-1
j_call: TRBJ2-7
clone_size: .
d_call: .

cdr3_aa: CSASPRLATDTQYF
cdr3_nt: TGCAGTGCTAGCCCTCGACTAGCAACAGATACGCAGTATTTT
v_call: TRBV20-1
j_call: TRBJ2-3
clone_size: .
d_call: TRBD2

cdr3_aa: CASSLRAGANNEQFF
cdr3_nt: TGTGCCAGCAGCTTACGGGCGGGAGCGAACAATGAGCAGTTCTTC
v_call: TRBV7-9
j_call: TRBJ2-1
clone_size: few
d_call: TRBD2

cdr3_aa: CASSVGTDFAGGYTF
cdr3_nt: TGTGCCAGCAGCGTCGGGACAGACTTTGCTGGGGGCTACACCTTC
v_call: TRBV9
j_call: TRBJ1-2
clone_size: .
d_call: TRBD1

cdr3_aa: CSARDWAGGSTDTQYF
cdr3_nt: TGCAGTGCTAGAGATTGGGCGGGAGGCAGCACAGATACGCAGTATTTT
v_call: TRBV20-1
j_call: TRBJ2-3
clone_size: .
d_call: TRBD2

cdr3_aa: CASSGRATSGSPSYNEQFF
cdr3_nt: TGTGCCAGCAGCGGAAGGGCGACTAGCGGGAGCCCCTCCTACAATGAGCAGTTCTTC
v_call: TRBV9
j_call: TRBJ2-1
clone_size: .
d_call: TRBD2

cdr3_aa: CASSLGYSEQFF
cdr3_nt: TGCGCCAGCAGCTTAGGGTACTCTGAGCAGTTCTTC
v_call: TRBV5-1
j_call: TRBJ2-1
clone_size: .
d_call: .

cdr3_aa: CATSTTPGLAEGISYNEQFF
cdr3_nt: TGTGCCACCAGCACAACCCCGGGACTAGCGGAGGGCATCTCCTACAATGAGCAGTTCTTC
v_call: TRBV15
j_call: TRBJ2-1
clone_size: .
d_call: TRBD2

cdr3_aa: CAIRDFSSYNEQFF
cdr3_nt: TGTGCCATACGGGACTTCAGCTCCTACAATGAGCAGTTCTTC
v_call: TRBV6-1
j_call: TRBJ2-1
clone_size: .
d_call: .

cdr3_aa: CASSPWGAGYINEQFF
cdr3_nt: TGTGCCAGCAGCCCCTGGGGGGCGGGCTATATAAATGAGCAGTTCTTC
v_call: TRBV5-6
j_call: TRBJ2-1
clone_size: .
d_call: .

cdr3_aa: CASSSSGTSGYEQYF
cdr3_nt: TGTGCCAGCAGTTCTTCCGGGACTAGCGGCTACGAGCAGTACTTC
v_call: TRBV6-6
j_call: TRBJ2-7
clone_size: few
d_call: TRBD2

cdr3_aa: CSAHGQITYEQYF
cdr3_nt: TGCAGTGCCCATGGACAGATAACCTACGAGCAGTACTTC
v_call: TRBV20-1
j_call: TRBJ2-7
clone_size: .
d_call: .

cdr3_aa: CASNLAGRQETQYF
cdr3_nt: TGTGCCAGCAACCTAGCGGGGAGGCAAGAGACCCAGTACTTC
v_call: TRBV28
j_call: TRBJ2-5
clone_size: .
d_call: TRBD2

cdr3_aa: CASSLAGNNEKLFF
cdr3_nt: TGTGCCAGCAGTTTGGCCGGTAATAATGAAAAACTGTTTTTT
v_call: TRBV12-3/TRBV12-4
j_call: TRBJ1-4
clone_size: few
d_call: .

cdr3_aa: CASSPLLGPGGNEQFF
cdr3_nt: TGTGCCAGCAGCCCTCTGCTGGGGCCAGGGGGCAATGAGCAGTTCTTC
v_call: TRBV7-2
j_call: TRBJ2-1
clone_size: .
d_call: TRBD1

cdr3_aa: CASSLESLLYNEQFF
cdr3_nt: TGCGCCAGCAGCTTGGAATCGTTGCTCTACAATGAGCAGTTCTTC
v_call: TRBV5-1
j_call: TRBJ2-1
clone_size: .
d_call: .

cdr3_aa: CASSPVWRGSTDTQYF
cdr3_nt: TGTGCCAGCAGCCCCGTTTGGCGGGGAAGCACAGATACGCAGTATTTT
v_call: TRBV7-8
j_call: TRBJ2-3
clone_size: .
d_call: .

cdr3_aa: CSAQRGNYGYTF
cdr3_nt: TGCAGTGCTCAACGGGGGAACTATGGCTACACCTTC
v_call: TRBV20-1
j_call: TRBJ1-2
clone_size: .
d_call: .

cdr3_aa: CASSSPGLADSYNEQFF
cdr3_nt: TGTGCCAGCAGCTCCCCGGGACTAGCGGACTCCTACAATGAGCAGTTCTTC
v_call: TRBV6-1
j_call: TRBJ2-1
clone_size: .
d_call: TRBD2

cdr3_aa: CASGLDRGIQYF
cdr3_nt: TGTGCTAGTGGTTTGGACAGGGGTATTCAGTACTTC
v_call: TRBV12-5
j_call: TRBJ2-4
clone_size: few
d_call: TRBD1

cdr3_aa: CSASQQYEQYF
cdr3_nt: TGCAGTGCTAGCCAACAGTACGAGCAGTACTTC
v_call: TRBV20-1
j_call: TRBJ2-7
clone_size: .
d_call: .

cdr3_aa: CAISNSIQNQETQYF
cdr3_nt: TGTGCCATCAGCAATTCTATACAGAACCAAGAGACCCAGTACTTC
v_call: TRBV10-3
j_call: TRBJ2-5
clone_size: .
d_call: .

cdr3_aa: CASSLDSGSYNEQYF
cdr3_nt: TGTGCCAGCAGCTTAGATAGCGGGAGTTACAATGAGCAGTACTTC
v_call: TRBV7-2
j_call: TRBJ2-5
clone_size: .
d_call: TRBD2

cdr3_aa: CSARPRGGGGRSTDTQYF
cdr3_nt: TGCAGTGCTAGACCGCGGGGTGGAGGGGGGAGAAGCACAGATACGCAGTATTTT
v_call: TRBV20-1
j_call: TRBJ2-3
clone_size: .
d_call: .

cdr3_aa: CAWSKGGANVLTF
cdr3_nt: TGTGCCTGGAGTAAAGGGGGGGCCAACGTCCTGACTTTC
v_call: TRBV30
j_call: TRBJ2-6
clone_size: .
d_call: .

cdr3_aa: CASSLGGGQGGREQYF
cdr3_nt: TGTGCCAGCAGCTTAGGAGGGGGACAGGGGGGACGCGAGCAGTACTTC
v_call: TRBV7-2
j_call: TRBJ2-7
clone_size: .
d_call: TRBD1

cdr3_aa: CSASLGEYQETQYF
cdr3_nt: TGCAGTGCCTCTCTAGGGGAGTACCAAGAGACCCAGTACTTC
v_call: TRBV20-1
j_call: TRBJ2-5
clone_size: once
d_call: .

cdr3_aa: CASRPGPLYEKLFF
cdr3_nt: TGTGCCAGCAGGCCGGGACCCCTCTATGAAAAACTGTTTTTT
v_call: TRBV2
j_call: TRBJ1-4
clone_size: few
d_call: .